Following are 30 T cell receptor beta chains from one sample sequenced in a study of T cell responses to AZD1222 COVID-19 vaccine. Profiling relied on immunoSEQ multiplex PCR, and the TCRdb table lists in-frame clones only, not all of them. The data show around 170,000 clones, about nine tenths seen once. The specimen comprised peripheral blood, sampled on day 0 of AZD1222 vaccination. Receptor source: an adult in good health.

This clone was picked up one time. This chain uses TRBV2 with TRBJ2-7; 9 nucleotides agree with TRBD2. CDR1 is SNHLY, CDR2 FYNNEI, per germline. After removal of 4 bases from V and 2 bases from J, the junction contained 9 bases not matched to a gene. The CDR3 length is 16 residues. The CDR3 spells CASSARWASGAYEQYF. The CDR3 coding sequence is TGTGCCAGCAGTGCCCGCTGGGCTAGCGGGGCCTACGAGCAGTACTTC.

This sequence joins TRBV4-3 and TRBJ1-6; D perhaps matches TRBD1 (5 bases). The V end lost 3 bases, the J end lost 5 bases, and 11 bases lay between the germline ends. Per germline, CDR1 LGHNA and CDR2 YSLEER. The CDR3 runs to 15 residues. In nucleotides, the CDR3 is TGCGCCAGCAGCCAGGGGACTGGCCATAATTCACCCCTCCACTTT. Its translation is CASSQGTGHNSPLHF.

The chain uses TRBV3-1 (or the pseudogene TRBV3-2) and TRBJ2-7, with D perhaps given as TRBD1 or TRBD2 (5 bases each). This CDR3 region has 12 residues. Germline V CDR1 and CDR2: LGHDT, YNNKEL (reference sequence). Between the trimmed V and J ends, which lost 4 bases and 10 bases, there was a span of 14 bases. The CDR3 DNA follows: TGTGCCAGCAGCCCCTCTGGGGGTCAACAGTACTTC. Protein sequence: CASSPSGGQQYF.

The J gene is TRBJ1-4, the V gene TRBV27, with D perhaps TRBD1 (5 bases). The CDR3 runs 14 residues. The germline V and J ends were trimmed by 5 bases and 7 bases, with 14 bases remaining between them. Germline V gives CDR1 MNHEY, CDR2 SMNVEV (reference sequence). CDR3 loop: CASSKTGGGEKLFF. The CDR3 DNA follows: TGTGCCAGCAGTAAAACAGGCGGTGGTGAAAAACTGTTTTTT.

The rearrangement uses TRBV7-2 and TRBJ1-3; D is uncertain. In germline, CDR1 is SGHTA, CDR2 FQGNSA. This CDR3 comprises 15 residues. The V gene lost 3 bases and the J gene lost 0 bases, with 9 bases spanning the gap. CDR3 protein: CASSFGRISGNTIYF. CDR3 nucleotide sequence: TGTGCCAGCAGCTTCGGGAGAATCTCTGGAAACACCATATATTTT.

The chain uses TRBV7-2 and TRBJ2-1; D possibly corresponds to TRBD1 (5 bases). The V gene's germline CDR1 is SGHTA and CDR2 FQGNSA. Trimming left V 5 bases short and J 9 bases short, with 14 bases between. The CDR3 runs 13 residues. CDR3 protein: CASSPRQFLEQFF. Written as DNA, the CDR3 is TGTGCCAGCAGCCCGCGACAGTTCCTTGAGCAGTTCTTC.

This chain connects TRBV6-5 to TRBJ2-7; TRBD1 matches 8 bases. Germline trimming cut 6 bases from V and 4 bases from J; bases unmatched to any gene: 5. The germline gives CDR1 MNHEY, CDR2 SVGAGI. CDR3 size: 13 residues. CDR3 bases: TGTGCCAGCAGAGACAGGGGTAGGTACGAGCAGTACTTC. As protein: CASRDRGRYEQYF.

The chain recombines TRBV19 with TRBJ1-5; D unclear. CDR3 length: 11 residues. The V and J ends lost 5 bases and 9 bases respectively, with 8 bases between them. From germline, CDR1 is LNHDA and CDR2 SQIVND (reference sequence). CDR3 residues: CASSQLGPQHF. CDR3 bases: TGTGCCAGTAGTCAACTCGGGCCCCAGCATTTT.

The chain links TRBV25-1 to TRBJ1-6, with D unclear. CDR1 is MGHDK and CDR2 is SYGVNS in the germline V gene. Trimming cost V 4 bases and J 5 bases, with 9 bases left between them. The CDR3 covers 14 residues. The CDR3 reads CASSVGGDNSPLHF. CDR3 nucleotide sequence: TGTGCCAGCAGTGTCGGCGGCGATAATTCACCCCTCCACTTT.

CDR3 DNA sequence: TGTGCCAGCAGCCAAGATTGGGGGCAGGAATATGAAAAACTGTTTTTT. Translated: CASSQDWGQEYEKLFF. V and J are TRBV3-1 (or the pseudogene TRBV3-2) and TRBJ1-4; D might be TRBD1 (6 bases). This CDR3 has 16 residues. Looked up from germline, CDR1 is LGHDT and CDR2 is YNNKEL (reference sequence). Trimming removed 0 bases from V and 6 bases from J, with 14 bases in between.

This chain links TRBV7-9 with TRBJ1-2; the D is unclear. The CDR3 loop spans 14 amino acids. Trimming shortened V by 1 base and J by 4 bases, and 10 bases separated the two germline ends. CDR1 is SEHNR and CDR2 is FQNEAQ in the germline V gene (reference sequence). This CDR3 reads CASSLGAGSYGYTF. The DNA of the CDR3 is TGTGCCAGCAGCTTAGGTGCGGGGAGCTATGGCTACACCTTC.

The rearrangement uses TRBV24-1 and TRBJ2-5, with 8 positions matching TRBD2. The germline CDR1 and CDR2 sequences are KGHDR and SFDVKD. The CDR3 is 15 residues long. V shed 2 bases and J 5 bases; nucleotides not matched to a gene: 6. CDR3 sequence: CATSDSRGGDETQYF. CDR3 sequence (DNA): TGTGCCACCAGTGATTCCCGGGGGGGCGATGAGACCCAGTACTTC.

In this sample, this clone turned up once. The chain links TRBV7-3 to TRBJ2-1, with 8 bases lining up with TRBD2. This CDR3 contains 17 residues. CDR1 is SGHTA, CDR2 FQGTGA, per germline. The trim removed 5 bases at V and 5 bases at J, leaving 14 bases unmatched. The CDR3: CASSLQNSGEVDNEQFF. CDR3 nucleotide sequence: TGTGCCAGCAGCCTCCAAAATAGCGGGGAGGTCGACAATGAGCAGTTCTTC.

This clone was detected only once. The chain combines TRBV28 with TRBJ1-4; no firm D call. Per germline, CDR1 MDHEN and CDR2 SYDVKM. The CDR3 is 13 amino acids. Between the trimmed V and J ends, which lost 1 base and 13 bases, there was a span of 13 bases. The CDR3: CASSLYIHGGLFF. The CDR3, as DNA: TGTGCCAGCAGTTTATACATTCACGGAGGACTGTTTTTT.

V is TRBV27 and J is TRBJ1-1, with D possibly TRBD1 on 5 matching bases. This CDR3 has 13 residues. Germline values: CDR1 MNHEY, CDR2 SMNVEV (reference sequence). V was pared by 2 bases and J by 1 base, with 5 bases between. The CDR3 DNA reads TGTGCCAGCAGTTTAGGGGGGAACACTGAAGCTTTCTTT. It yields the protein CASSLGGNTEAFF.

The chain links TRBV7-2 to TRBJ1-2, with D perhaps TRBD1 (6 bases). The CDR3 spans 16 residues. V was clipped by 1 base and J by 6 bases, with 18 bases between them. Germline V gives CDR1 SGHTA, CDR2 FQGNSA. The CDR3 DNA is TGTGCCAGCAGCTTAGTCGGCACCGGGACAAGAAATGGCTACACCTTC. Translating gives CASSLVGTGTRNGYTF.

The rearrangement joins TRBV12-3 or TRBV12-4 to TRBJ2-7; D is undetermined. CDR3 size: 12 residues. Trimming took off 1 base at V and 6 bases at J, with 7 bases between the two ends. The CDR3 region has the DNA TGTGCCAGCAGTTTAGAAGGGTCCGAGCAGTACTTC. Protein product: CASSLEGSEQYF.

This chain links TRBV19 with TRBJ2-7; 9 bases are a match to TRBD1. CDR3 length: 15 amino acids. The germline V gene has CDR1 LNHDA and CDR2 SQIVND (reference sequence). V lost 5 bases, J lost 2 bases, and 7 bases stayed unmatched. CDR3 in amino acids: CASSPTGGSPYEQYF. The CDR3 DNA reads TGTGCCAGTAGTCCAACAGGGGGCTCCCCCTACGAGCAGTACTTC.

The chain joins TRBV27 to TRBJ1-2, with a weak D call TRBD1 (6 bases). This CDR3 contains 16 residues. Germline-derived CDR1 and CDR2 are MNHEY and SMNVEV (reference sequence). Trimming pared 6 bases from V and 3 bases from J, leaving 20 bases between. This chain's CDR3 is CASSHHSGVGDYGYTF. The CDR3 nucleotides are TGTGCCAGCAGCCACCACTCAGGGGTGGGGGACTATGGCTACACCTTC.

The chain couples TRBV6-6 to TRBJ2-3, with 8 positions matching TRBD2. Germline values: CDR1 MNHNY, CDR2 SVGAGI (reference sequence). CDR3 length equals 15 residues. After removal of 6 bases from V and 4 bases from J, the junction contained 9 bases not matched to a gene. The CDR3 region has the DNA TGTGCCAGCAGACTCAGCGGGGGAGCCTCAGATACGCAGTATTTT. This translates into CASRLSGGASDTQYF.

The rearrangement links TRBV30 to TRBJ1-2; the D is unclear. Germline loops: CDR1 GTSNPN, CDR2 SVGIG (reference sequence). CDR3 size: 14 residues. V lost 0 bases and J 5 bases, leaving 13 bases between the germline ends. CDR3 sequence: CAWSVRQALYGYTF. The CDR3 coding sequence is TGTGCCTGGAGTGTTCGTCAGGCCCTTTATGGCTACACCTTC.

The chain recombines TRBV28 with TRBJ1-3; D might be TRBD1 (5 bases). CDR3 length: 15 amino acids. Trimming shortened V by 6 bases and J by 4 bases, and 16 bases separated the two germline ends. Germline V gives CDR1 MDHEN, CDR2 SYDVKM. The CDR3 nucleotides read TGTGCCAGCAGGTCTCTTAGGGGTAACGGAAACACCATATATTTT. Its translation is CASRSLRGNGNTIYF.

The chain employs TRBV28 and TRBJ2-5; TRBD1 is a possible D gene (6 bases). The CDR3 extends over 13 amino acids. V gave up 6 bases and J gave up 1 base, with 9 bases separating them. Germline CDR1 is MDHEN and CDR2 is SYDVKM. The CDR3 loop is CASSRQAQETQYF. The DNA for the CDR3 is TGTGCCAGCAGCCGACAGGCCCAAGAGACCCAGTACTTC.

The chain combines TRBV28 with TRBJ1-2; tentatively, D is TRBD1 (6 bases). CDR3 length equals 14 residues. Germline CDR1 reads MDHEN; CDR2 reads SYDVKM. The V end was cut by 3 bases, the J end by 2 bases, with 10 bases between. CDR3 DNA: TGTGCCAGCAGTTTCTCAGGGGCGAACTATGGCTACACCTTC. It is translated as CASSFSGANYGYTF.

The chain uses TRBV2 and TRBJ2-5, with D hard to call. The ends were cut back, 7 bases at V and 2 bases at J, with 14 bases in the middle. In germline, CDR1 is SNHLY, CDR2 FYNNEI. This CDR3 is 14 amino acids long. CDR3 residues: CASTTKRKQETQYF. The CDR3 DNA reads as TGTGCCAGCACCACGAAGAGGAAACAAGAGACCCAGTACTTC.

This clone has only one observation. The CDR3 loop is CATLGQQETQYF. CDR3 sequence (DNA): TGTGCCACCCTGGGACAGCAAGAGACCCAGTACTTC. The rearrangement uses TRBV19 and TRBJ2-5; 7 bases align to TRBD1. This CDR3 spans 12 amino acids. CDR1 and CDR2 (germline): LNHDA, SQIVND (reference sequence). Unmatched junction bases numbered 4, after V lost 10 bases and J lost 2 bases. The complete variable domain, with remaining parts taken from reference TRBV19 and TRBJ2-5, reads DGGITQSPKYLFRKEGQNVTLSCEQNLNHDAMYWYRQDPGQGLRLIYYSQIVNDFQKGDIAEGYSVSREKKESFPLTVTSAQKNPTAFYLCATLGQQETQYFGPGTRLLVL.

The gene calls are TRBV30 and TRBJ1-1, with unresolved D. This CDR3 region has 16 residues. Germline V lookup: CDR1 GTSNPN, CDR2 SVGIG (reference sequence). Trimming left V 3 bases short and J 1 base short, with 18 bases between. The CDR3 nucleotides are TGTGCCTGGAGGCCAAGACTGAGCCGAACGAACACTGAAGCTTTCTTT. Protein: CAWRPRLSRTNTEAFF.

The rearrangement uses TRBV10-2 and TRBJ1-1, with no clear D. The V and J ends lost 7 bases and 0 bases respectively, with 15 bases between them. The CDR3 covers 15 residues. Germline V gene data show CDR1 as WSHSY and CDR2 as SAAADI. CDR3 region: CASTRHYQLNTEAFF. CDR3 bases: TGCGCCAGCACAAGACACTACCAACTGAACACTGAAGCTTTCTTT.

The chain has TRBV3-1 (or the pseudogene TRBV3-2) and TRBJ1-1, with D possibly TRBD1 on 6 matching bases. Trimming took 5 bases from V and 4 from J, leaving 11 bases between them. The CDR3 is made up of 13 amino acids. Germline-derived CDR1 and CDR2 are LGHDT and YNNKEL (reference sequence). The CDR3 DNA sequence: TGTGCCAGCAGCTCGACGGGGGCCACTGAAGCTTTCTTT. It translates to CASSSTGATEAFF.

This chain uses TRBV18 with TRBJ1-4; no reliable D call. CDR1 and CDR2 from the germline V gene are KGHSH and LQKENI. CDR3 size: 15 residues. V was pared by 1 base and J by 0 bases, with 6 bases between. The DNA of the CDR3 is TGTGCCAGCTCACCACAACAAGCAACTAATGAAAAACTGTTTTTT. Translated, it gives CASSPQQATNEKLFF.